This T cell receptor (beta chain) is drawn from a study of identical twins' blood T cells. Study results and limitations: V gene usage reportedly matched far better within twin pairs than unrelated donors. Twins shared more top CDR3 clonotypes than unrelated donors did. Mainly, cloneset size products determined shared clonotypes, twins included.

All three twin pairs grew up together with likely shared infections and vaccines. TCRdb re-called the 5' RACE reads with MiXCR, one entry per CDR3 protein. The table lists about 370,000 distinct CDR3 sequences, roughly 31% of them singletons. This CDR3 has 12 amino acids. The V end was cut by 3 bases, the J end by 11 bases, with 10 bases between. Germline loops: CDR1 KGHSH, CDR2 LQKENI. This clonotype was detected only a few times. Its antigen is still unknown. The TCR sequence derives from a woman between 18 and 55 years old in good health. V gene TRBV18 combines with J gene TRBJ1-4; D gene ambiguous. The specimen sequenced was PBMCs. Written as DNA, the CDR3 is TGTGCCAGCTCACCCAACCGGGAGAAACTGTTTTTT. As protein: CASSPNREKLFF.